The rows below give T cell receptor beta chains drawn from one sample of a study of cytomegalovirus exposure and HLA in healthy donors. TCRdb's table, derived via immunoSEQ multiplex PCR, lists solely in-frame clones and lacks some. The table has about 120,000 clones, about 78% seen once. Sequencing input: PBMCs. Every receptor here comes from a female donor in good health and CMV-seronegative. CDR3s include the opening cysteine and the closing phenylalanine or tryptophan. D genes are given only for firm matches. Not all rows give a size; the values are once, few, many and, for expanded clones, a class.

size	V	J	D	DNA	CDR3
once	TRBV28	TRBJ1-3	-	TGTGCCAGCAGTCCCGGGAACTTAGCTGGAAACACCATATATTTT	CASSPGNLAGNTIYF
-	TRBV27	TRBJ2-1	-	TGTGCCAGCAGTCCCGTGGTTGCGAACAATGAGCAGTTCTTC	CASSPVVANNEQFF
-	TRBV5-1	TRBJ1-1	TRBD1	TGCGCCAGCAGCTCACAAACAGGGGTTGATACTGAAGCTTTCTTT	CASSSQTGVDTEAFF
-	TRBV6-5	TRBJ1-1	-	TGTGCCAGCAGTTACTACGGCAGGATGAACACTGAAGCTTTCTTT	CASSYYGRMNTEAFF
once	TRBV11-3	TRBJ2-7	TRBD2	TGTGCCAGCAGCTTGGGGGGACTAGCGGGAAATGAGCAGTACTTC	CASSLGGLAGNEQYF
-	TRBV6-4	TRBJ1-6	-	TGTGCCAGCAGTGACCCAACACGGGACATAAATTCACCCCTCCACTTT	CASSDPTRDINSPLHF
few	TRBV12-1	TRBJ2-7	-	TGTGCCAGCAGCTCCTCCGACAGGTACTACTACGAGCAGTACTTC	CASSSSDRYYYEQYF
-	TRBV28	TRBJ2-1	TRBD1	TGTGCCAGCAGTTTATCCGGGACAGGGGAACTCAATGAGCAGTTCTTC	CASSLSGTGELNEQFF
-	TRBV6-6	TRBJ1-5	-	TGTGCCAGCGTGGTCGGGGCTTCCCCCGGGGGAGCCCAGCATTTT	CASVVGASPGGAQHF
-	TRBV29-1	TRBJ2-5	-	TGCAGCGTTCTAGCTGCGGACCAAGAGACCCAGTACTTC	CSVLAADQETQYF
-	TRBV7-9	TRBJ2-1	-	TGTTCCAGCAGCTTAGAGGGCGCAGGGGATCGCTCCTACAATGAGCAGTTCTTC	CSSSLEGAGDRSYNEQFF
few	TRBV19	TRBJ2-7	-	TGTGCCAGTAGTATTGGGGCTGGGGACTCAAGCTCCTACGAGCAGTACTTC	CASSIGAGDSSSYEQYF
-	TRBV7-2	TRBJ2-1	-	TGTGCCAGCAGCCCGCCGGGACTCAAGCAGTTCTTC	CASSPPGLKQFF
-	TRBV25-1	TRBJ2-3	TRBD2	TGTGCCAGCAGTGATGGGAAGCGGGGGGGCACAGATACGCAGTATTTT	CASSDGKRGGTDTQYF
once	TRBV11-2	TRBJ2-4	TRBD1	TGTGCCAGCAGCTTGACAGGGGGAGCCAAAAACATTCAGTACTTC	CASSLTGGAKNIQYF
-	TRBV28	TRBJ1-1	-	TGTGCCAGCAGCTCCCACAGGGCATGGAACACTGAAGCTTTCTTT	CASSSHRAWNTEAFF
-	TRBV19	TRBJ1-5	-	TGTGCCAGTAGATACAGACAGGACCTGACGGGCAATCAGCCCCAGCATTTT	CASRYRQDLTGNQPQHF
-	TRBV10-2	TRBJ2-2	-	TGCGCCAGCAAAAGAGACACCGGGGAGCTGTTTTTT	CASKRDTGELFF
-	TRBV2	TRBJ1-4	TRBD1	TGTGCCAGCAGTCAGGACAGGGCCAAAGGTGAAAAACTGTTTTTT	CASSQDRAKGEKLFF
-	TRBV28	TRBJ2-7	TRBD2	TGTGCCAGCAGTTCCAGGACTAGCGGATATTACGAGCAGTACTTC	CASSSRTSGYYEQYF
-	TRBV28	TRBJ2-1	TRBD2	TGTGCCAGCAGTTTAGGGACCCAGGGGGTTAGCGGGAGGGTTTTTTACAATGAGCAGTTCTTC	CASSLGTQGVSGRVFYNEQFF
-	TRBV7-9	TRBJ1-1	TRBD1	TGTGCCAGCAGCTCACTGACAGGGGCCAAGAACACTGAAGCTTTCTTT	CASSSLTGAKNTEAFF
-	TRBV30	TRBJ1-6	-	TGTGCCTGGAGCGGCTCGTGGGGGGGCGGTTCACCCCTCCACTTT	CAWSGSWGGGSPLHF
-	TRBV10-1	TRBJ1-1	-	TGCGCCAGCAGTGCTTCGGTGAACACTGAAGCTTTCTTT	CASSASVNTEAFF
-	TRBV2	TRBJ2-3	TRBD2	TGTGCCAGCAGAGTTAGCGGGGGCACAGATACGCAGTATTTT	CASRVSGGTDTQYF
-	TRBV7-2	TRBJ1-2	-	TGTGCCAGCAGCCCCCCAGGGGTCACTAACTATGGCTACACCTTC	CASSPPGVTNYGYTF
-	TRBV7-6	TRBJ1-5	-	TGTGCCAGCAGCTTCTCCGGACAGAATCAGCCCCAGCATTTT	CASSFSGQNQPQHF